These T cell receptor beta chains were read from a single sample in a study of human T cells and chemical hapten exposure. One entry per CDR3 protein, called by TCRdb with MiXCR from the RACE reads. The data contain some 380,000 distinct CDR3 sequences, more than 4.5% of them singletons. Sequencing was performed on whole blood, taken in connection with sensitization to the hapten diphenylcyclopropenone (DPC). The receptors stem from a woman in her 50s with alopecia areata. Some clones in this sample may be carry-over from other donors' samples. Both conserved end residues are part of each CDR3. The order of the fields is clone size, D gene, J gene, V gene, CDR3 DNA, CDR3 protein. The D gene is left open where the match is weak. Size values are once, few and many counts, or a class for expanded clones, and some rows have none.

size: -
D: -
J: TRBJ2-3
V: TRBV7-6
DNA: TGTGCCAGCAGCTTAGAGGGTAGGATTGAAGATACGCAGTATTTT
CDR3: CASSLEGRIEDTQYF

size: many
D: -
J: TRBJ2-3
V: TRBV29-1
DNA: TGCAGCGTTGACCCCTGGGCCAGGTCCACAGATACGCAGTATTTT
CDR3: CSVDPWARSTDTQYF

size: many
D: TRBD1
J: TRBJ2-2
V: TRBV7-3
DNA: TGTGCCAGCAGCTTTATGCCGGGACAGGGTACCGGGGAGCTGTTTTTT
CDR3: CASSFMPGQGTGELFF

size: -
D: -
J: TRBJ1-1
V: TRBV5-1
DNA: TGCGCCAGCAGCTTGGTGCCCGACAGCCAAGTGATGAACACTGAAGCTTTCTTT
CDR3: CASSLVPDSQVMNTEAFF

size: many
D: -
J: TRBJ2-3
V: TRBV11-2
DNA: TGTGCCAGCACCCTAGGGGTGGGTGGCACAGATACGCAGTATTTT
CDR3: CASTLGVGGTDTQYF

size: -
D: -
J: TRBJ1-1
V: TRBV20-1
DNA: TGCAGTGCTAGAGATCAGATGTGGGGGGCGGACACTGAAGCTTTCTTT
CDR3: CSARDQMWGADTEAFF

size: few
D: -
J: TRBJ1-6
V: TRBV21-1
DNA: TGTGCCAGCAACGCAGGGGAGTACAGTTCACCCCTCCACTTT
CDR3: CASNAGEYSSPLHF

size: many
D: TRBD2
J: TRBJ2-5
V: TRBV20-1
DNA: TGCAGTGCTGGGGGGGGCCAAGAGACCCAGTACTTC
CDR3: CSAGGGQETQYF

size: many
D: TRBD1
J: TRBJ1-1
V: TRBV6-6
DNA: TGTGCCAGCAGCTCGCGACCAGGGGGAGAATCAGCTTTCTTT
CDR3: CASSSRPGGESAFF

size: few
D: -
J: TRBJ2-5
V: TRBV29-1
DNA: TGCAGCGTCGCGCGGGAGACCCAGTACTTC
CDR3: CSVARETQYF

size: -
D: TRBD2
J: TRBJ2-7
V: TRBV28
DNA: TGTGCCAGCACGCGCCAAGCGGGGACCTACGAGCAGTACTTC
CDR3: CASTRQAGTYEQYF

size: many
D: -
J: TRBJ1-4
V: TRBV6-4
DNA: TGTGCCAGCAGTGACGAGGTTTCCACTAATGAAAAACTGTTTTTT
CDR3: CASSDEVSTNEKLFF

size: many
D: TRBD2
J: TRBJ2-7
V: TRBV28
DNA: TGTGCCAGCAGTAAGACTAGCGGGAGGGCTGACGAGCAGTACTTC
CDR3: CASSKTSGRADEQYF

size: few
D: -
J: TRBJ1-1
V: TRBV11-2
DNA: TGTGCCAGCAGGAGCGGGACCTTGAACACTGAAGCTTTCTTT
CDR3: CASRSGTLNTEAFF

size: many
D: TRBD1
J: TRBJ2-2
V: TRBV7-9
DNA: TGTGCCAGCAGACTCTATCACAGGGGGCGCGGTACCGGGGAGCTGTTTTTT
CDR3: CASRLYHRGRGTGELFF

size: -
D: -
J: TRBJ1-6
V: TRBV4-1
DNA: TGCGCCAGCAGCCAAACTGGGGGGCATTCACCCCTCCACTTT
CDR3: CASSQTGGHSPLHF

size: -
D: -
J: TRBJ2-3
V: TRBV2
DNA: TGTGCCAGGACGGAGAGGGATACGCAGTATTTT
CDR3: CARTERDTQYF

size: many
D: -
J: TRBJ2-1
V: TRBV15
DNA: TGTGCCACCAGCAGAGGTGGGGCGAGCTCCTACAATGAGCAGTTCTTC
CDR3: CATSRGGASSYNEQFF

size: many
D: -
J: TRBJ1-6
V: TRBV2
DNA: TGTGCCAGCAGTTCAAATCCGGGTGGCTCACCCCTCCACTTT
CDR3: CASSSNPGGSPLHF

size: -
D: -
J: TRBJ1-1
V: TRBV5-1
DNA: TGCGCCAGCAGCTTCTTGGGGGCAGAGAATGAAGCTTTCTTT
CDR3: CASSFLGAENEAFF

size: -
D: -
J: TRBJ2-5
V: TRBV15
DNA: TGTGCCACCAGCGGGGGGAGCAGGACGAAAGAGTCCCAGTACTTC
CDR3: CATSGGSRTKESQYF

size: many
D: -
J: TRBJ2-1
V: TRBV29-1
DNA: TGCAGCGTCCACTGGGGGATTAACAATGAGCAGTTCTTC
CDR3: CSVHWGINNEQFF

size: few
D: -
J: TRBJ2-7
V: TRBV21-1
DNA: TGTGCCAGCAGTCATAAAAGGGACGGACCAATCTACGAGCAGTACTTC
CDR3: CASSHKRDGPIYEQYF

size: many
D: -
J: TRBJ2-1
V: TRBV6-2/TRBV6-3
DNA: TGTGCCAGCTCCCAACGAGTCGTCCATGAGCAGTTCTTC
CDR3: CASSQRVVHEQFF

size: many
D: TRBD1
J: TRBJ2-5
V: TRBV12-3/TRBV12-4
DNA: TGTGCCAGCAGTTCCGGACAGGGGAATAAAGAGACCCAGTACTTC
CDR3: CASSSGQGNKETQYF

size: -
D: -
J: TRBJ1-2
V: TRBV18
DNA: TGTGCCAGCTCAGGGGCCGGACTGAACTATGGCTACACCTTC
CDR3: CASSGAGLNYGYTF

size: few
D: -
J: TRBJ2-1
V: TRBV9
DNA: TGTGCCAGCACCCCCGGAGCGGTCTCCTACAATGAGCAGTTCTTC
CDR3: CASTPGAVSYNEQFF

size: many
D: -
J: TRBJ1-1
V: TRBV3-1
DNA: TGTGCCAGCAGCCAGGGTATCGCTGAAGCTTTCTTT
CDR3: CASSQGIAEAFF

size: few
D: -
J: TRBJ2-7
V: TRBV18
DNA: TGTGCCAGCTCCCTTAAAGAGGTGGGGGCAGAGCAGTACTTC
CDR3: CASSLKEVGAEQYF

size: few
D: -
J: TRBJ1-2
V: TRBV20-1
DNA: TGCAGTGCTAATGACAGGTCCAACTATGGCTACACCTTC
CDR3: CSANDRSNYGYTF

size: -
D: -
J: TRBJ1-4
V: TRBV15
DNA: TGTGCCACCAGCAGGGACAGAGTTAATGAAAAACTGTTTTTT
CDR3: CATSRDRVNEKLFF

size: many
D: -
J: TRBJ1-1
V: TRBV30
DNA: TGTGCCTGGGGGAAGAACACTGAAGCTTTCTTT
CDR3: CAWGKNTEAFF

size: many
D: TRBD1
J: TRBJ2-7
V: TRBV28
DNA: TGTGCCAGCAGTCCACCCGACAGGGGCCCCACTCATCTCTCCTACGAGCAGTACTTC
CDR3: CASSPPDRGPTHLSYEQYF

size: few
D: -
J: TRBJ1-6
V: TRBV6-6
DNA: TGTGCCACCTTTGGGCTGGATAATTCACCCCTCCACTTT
CDR3: CATFGLDNSPLHF

size: many
D: -
J: TRBJ1-6
V: TRBV20-1
DNA: TGCAGTGCTCCTTCCCGGGACTCAAATTCACCCCTCCACTTT
CDR3: CSAPSRDSNSPLHF

size: many
D: -
J: TRBJ2-5
V: TRBV7-9
DNA: TGTGCCAGCAGCTTCCTAGCCCGAGAGACCCAGTACTTC
CDR3: CASSFLARETQYF

size: -
D: -
J: TRBJ1-2
V: TRBV27
DNA: TGTGCCAGCAGAGCCAGTTGGCAGACTTACGGCTACACCTTC
CDR3: CASRASWQTYGYTF

size: -
D: TRBD1
J: TRBJ2-7
V: TRBV9
DNA: TGTGCCAGCAGCGTAGAGACAGGGGTTAGCGAGCAGTACTTC
CDR3: CASSVETGVSEQYF

size: -
D: -
J: TRBJ1-1
V: TRBV7-3
DNA: TGTGCCGGCAGCCTAGGGACCCTGAACACTGAAGCTTTCTTT
CDR3: CAGSLGTLNTEAFF

size: few
D: -
J: TRBJ2-7
V: TRBV18
DNA: TGTGCCAGCTCACCACCGGACCGGGCCAGGGCCGAGCAGTACTTC
CDR3: CASSPPDRARAEQYF

size: many
D: -
J: TRBJ2-6
V: TRBV5-5
DNA: TGTGCCAGCAGCCTCATTGCCTCTGGGGCCAACGTCCTGACTTTC
CDR3: CASSLIASGANVLTF

size: few
D: -
J: TRBJ2-1
V: TRBV6-2/TRBV6-3
DNA: TGTGCCAGCAGTTCACGTCCTTCCTACAATGAGCAGTTCTTC
CDR3: CASSSRPSYNEQFF

size: few
D: -
J: TRBJ1-4
V: TRBV7-9
DNA: TGTGCCAGCAGCTTAGAGGTAGTAGGGCCTAATGAAAAACTGTTTTTT
CDR3: CASSLEVVGPNEKLFF

size: many
D: -
J: TRBJ2-7
V: TRBV20-1
DNA: TGCAGTGCTGGGGTGGCGCGCGGGACGAGCTCCTACGAGCAGTACTTC
CDR3: CSAGVARGTSSYEQYF

size: few
D: -
J: TRBJ1-2
V: TRBV27
DNA: TGTGCCAGCAGGACGGACGAGAACTATGGCTACACCTTC
CDR3: CASRTDENYGYTF

size: many
D: -
J: TRBJ1-4
V: TRBV9
DNA: TGTGCCAGCAGCGCCTCTGCCCAGGGGTCTAATGAAAAACTGTTTTTT
CDR3: CASSASAQGSNEKLFF

size: few
D: -
J: TRBJ2-2
V: TRBV4-2
DNA: TGTGCCAGCAGCCAAGAACGGCCAGGAAACACCGGGGAGCTGTTTTTT
CDR3: CASSQERPGNTGELFF

size: many
D: -
J: TRBJ1-5
V: TRBV12-3/TRBV12-4
DNA: TGTGCCAGCAGTTTTGAAGGGGTGGGTCAGCCCCAGCATTTT
CDR3: CASSFEGVGQPQHF

size: many
D: TRBD1
J: TRBJ2-3
V: TRBV29-1
DNA: TGCAGCGTTGTACTCGAGACAGGGGGCCCAGATACGCAGTATTTT
CDR3: CSVVLETGGPDTQYF

size: few
D: -
J: TRBJ2-7
V: TRBV7-9
DNA: TGTGCCAGCAGGTCCGGGACTGGGCCCTACGAGCAGTACTTC
CDR3: CASRSGTGPYEQYF

size: few
D: -
J: TRBJ2-3
V: TRBV9
DNA: TGTGCCAGCAGCGGGGCCTCCTCCCATACGCAGTATTTT
CDR3: CASSGASSHTQYF

size: many
D: -
J: TRBJ1-5
V: TRBV5-6
DNA: TGTGCCAGCAGCTTGGCGGTTGGCAACAATCAGCCCCAGCATTTT
CDR3: CASSLAVGNNQPQHF

size: few
D: -
J: TRBJ2-3
V: TRBV5-6
DNA: TGTGCCAGCAGCCCCTGGGACATGGTAACAGATACGCAGTATTTT
CDR3: CASSPWDMVTDTQYF

size: -
D: -
J: TRBJ2-3
V: TRBV11-2
DNA: TGTGCCAGCAGCGGCAGGACAGTAACCGGCACAGATACGCAGTATTTT
CDR3: CASSGRTVTGTDTQYF